This entry features one T cell receptor (beta chain) sequence. Its antigen is still unknown. The CDR3 has 18 residues. Trimming removed 0 bases at V and 2 bases at J, with 20 bases between. Germline CDR1 LGHNA, CDR2 YSLEER. This sample is drawn from a study of molecular identifiers for immune sequencing clone quantification. Turning to the study itself: Replicate experiments divided RNA from about 20,000 or 100,000 naive CD8 cells into five parts and sequenced four.

From the PCR reads, TCRdb called clonotypes with MiXCR, one entry per CDR3 protein. The sample has about half a million distinct CDR3 sequences, 20% to 25% seen once. Study-wide results and limits: Highly expanded clone sizes could be underestimated by identical TCR molecules that share a barcode.

The rearrangement uses TRBV4-3 and TRBJ2-7; maybe TRBD2 (5 bases). This receptor was identified in a human donor in good health. Some libraries in this study had Jurkat cell RNA spiked in. Material for sequencing was naive CD8+ T cells from blood, with Jurkat cell RNA spiked in. Stated subset: FACS-sorted CD8+CD4-CCR7+CD45RA+ naive T cells. CDR3 sequence (DNA): TGCGCCAGCAGCCAAGAGGCCATCAGCGGAGGTTGGACCTACGAGCAGTACTTC. Protein product: CASSQEAISGGWTYEQYF.